The 3 T cell receptor beta chains below come from one sample, sequenced in a study of ipilimumab plus nivolumab after autologous stem cell transplantation. The method was immunoSEQ multiplex PCR; TCRdb's version includes in-frame clones alone and lacks a portion of them. The sample contains some 6,100 clones, around 89% of which appear only once. The sequencing here drew on PBMCs, taken in a trial of ipilimumab plus nivolumab as post-transplant consolidation. Source of these receptors: a female donor with multiple myeloma.

This chain uses TRBV18 with TRBJ2-6; D is perhaps TRBD1 (6 bases). The ends were cut back, 2 bases at V and 3 bases at J, with 17 bases in the middle. The germline V gene encodes CDR1 KGHSH and CDR2 LQKENI. The CDR3 contains 18 residues. The CDR3 is CASSPNSRDNSGANVLTF. The CDR3 coding sequence is TGTGCCAGCTCACCAAATAGCAGGGACAACAGTGGGGCCAACGTCCTGACTTTC. The full variable domain, completed using reference TRBV18 and TRBJ2-6, is NAGVMQNPRHLVRRRGQEARLRCSPMKGHSHVYWYRQLPEEGLKFMVYLQKENIIDESGMPKERFSAEFPKEGPSILRIQQVVRGDSAAYFCASSPNSRDNSGANVLTFGAGSRLTVL.

The chain combines TRBV5-1 with TRBJ2-7; 9 bases match TRBD2. CDR3 length equals 18 residues. With 0 bases clipped from V and 3 bases from J, the junction kept 13 bases outside the gene matches. The germline CDR1 and CDR2 sequences are SGHRS and YFSETQ. The CDR3 sequence is CASSLATRAGGRLYEQYF. The CDR3 bases are TGCGCCAGCAGCTTGGCCACAAGAGCGGGAGGCCGACTCTACGAGCAGTACTTC.

The rearrangement uses TRBV5-1 and TRBJ2-2; D is undetermined. With 2 bases removed from V and 5 bases from J, the gap between germline ends came to 4 bases. The length of the CDR3 is 12 residues. Germline assignment: CDR1 SGHRS and CDR2 YFSETQ. CDR3 protein: CASSFGTGELFF. The DNA of the CDR3 is TGCGCCAGCAGCTTCGGAACCGGGGAGCTGTTTTTT.